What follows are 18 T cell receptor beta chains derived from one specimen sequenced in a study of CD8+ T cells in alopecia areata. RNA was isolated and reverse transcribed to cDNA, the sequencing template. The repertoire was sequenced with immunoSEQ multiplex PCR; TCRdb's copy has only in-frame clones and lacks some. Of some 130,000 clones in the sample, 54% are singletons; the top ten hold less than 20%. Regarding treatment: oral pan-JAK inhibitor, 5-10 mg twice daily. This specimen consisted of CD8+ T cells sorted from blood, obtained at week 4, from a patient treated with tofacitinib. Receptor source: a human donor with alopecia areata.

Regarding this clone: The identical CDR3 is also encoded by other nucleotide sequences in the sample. CDR3 nucleotide sequence: TGCAGTGCCAGCGGTGGAGAGACCCAGTACTTC. Amino acid sequence: CSASGGETQYF. V usage is TRBV20-1 and J usage is TRBJ2-5; D is possibly TRBD2 (5 bases). Trimming pared 6 bases from V and 4 bases from J, leaving 9 bases between. Germline CDR1 reads DFQATT; CDR2 reads SNEGSKA (reference sequence). The CDR3 is 11 residues long.

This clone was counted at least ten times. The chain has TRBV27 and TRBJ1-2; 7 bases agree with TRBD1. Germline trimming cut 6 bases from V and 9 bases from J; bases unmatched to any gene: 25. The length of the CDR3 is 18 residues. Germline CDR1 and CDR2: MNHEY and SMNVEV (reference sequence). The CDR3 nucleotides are TGTGCCAGCAGCCGCCTCGGGCCGGGACAGCTCACCTATCGGAGCTACACCTTC. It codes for CASSRLGPGQLTYRSYTF.

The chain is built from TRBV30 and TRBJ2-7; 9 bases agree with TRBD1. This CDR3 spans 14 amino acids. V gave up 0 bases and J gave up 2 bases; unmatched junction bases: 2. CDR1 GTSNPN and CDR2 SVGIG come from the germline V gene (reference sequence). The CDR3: CAWSVGTGPYEQYF. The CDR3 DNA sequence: TGTGCCTGGAGTGTTGGGACAGGGCCCTACGAGCAGTACTTC. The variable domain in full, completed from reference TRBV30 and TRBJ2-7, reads SQTIHQWPATLVQPVGSPLSLECTVEGTSNPNLYWYRQAAGRGLQLLFYSVGIGQISSEVPQNLSASRPQDRQFILSSKKLLLSDSGFYLCAWSVGTGPYEQYFGPGTRLTVT.

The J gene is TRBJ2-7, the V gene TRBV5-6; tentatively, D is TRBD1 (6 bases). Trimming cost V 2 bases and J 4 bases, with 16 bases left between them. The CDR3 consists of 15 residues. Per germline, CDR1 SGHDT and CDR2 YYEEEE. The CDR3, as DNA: TGTGCCAGCAGCTTTATCGGGACAAGACAGTACGAGCAGTACTTC. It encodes CASSFIGTRQYEQYF.

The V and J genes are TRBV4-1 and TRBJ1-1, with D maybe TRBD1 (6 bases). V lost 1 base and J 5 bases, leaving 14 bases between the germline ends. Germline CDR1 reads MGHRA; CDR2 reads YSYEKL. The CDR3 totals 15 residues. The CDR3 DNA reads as TGCGCCAGCAGCCAAGTTGGGGGGCAGGGTACTGAAGCTTTCTTT. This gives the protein CASSQVGGQGTEAFF.

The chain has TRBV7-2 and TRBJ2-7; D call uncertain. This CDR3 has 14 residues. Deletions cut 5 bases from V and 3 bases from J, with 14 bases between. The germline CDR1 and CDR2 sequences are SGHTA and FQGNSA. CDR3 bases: TGTGCCAGCAGCAAGTGGGGTCTCGGCTACGAGCAGTACTTC. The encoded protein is CASSKWGLGYEQYF.

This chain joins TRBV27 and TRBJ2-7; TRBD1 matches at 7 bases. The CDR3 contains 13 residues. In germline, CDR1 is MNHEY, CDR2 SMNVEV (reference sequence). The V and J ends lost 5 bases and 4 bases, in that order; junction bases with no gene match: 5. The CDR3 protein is CASSLGTEYEQYF. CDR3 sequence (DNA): TGTGCCAGCAGTCTAGGGACAGAATACGAGCAGTACTTC.

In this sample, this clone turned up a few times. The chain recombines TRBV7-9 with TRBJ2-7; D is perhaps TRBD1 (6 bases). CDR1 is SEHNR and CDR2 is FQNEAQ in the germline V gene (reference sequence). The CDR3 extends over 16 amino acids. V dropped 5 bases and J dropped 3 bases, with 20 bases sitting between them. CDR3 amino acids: CASSLIKGERSYEQYF. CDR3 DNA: TGTGCCAGCAGCCTCATTAAGGGGGAAAGAAGCTACGAGCAGTACTTC.

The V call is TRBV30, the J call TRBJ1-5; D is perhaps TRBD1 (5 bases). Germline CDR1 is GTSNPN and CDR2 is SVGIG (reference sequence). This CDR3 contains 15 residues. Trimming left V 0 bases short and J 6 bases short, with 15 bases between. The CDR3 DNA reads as TGTGCCTGGAGTGTAGCGCAGGGAAGTGTTCAGCCCCAGCATTTT. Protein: CAWSVAQGSVQPQHF.

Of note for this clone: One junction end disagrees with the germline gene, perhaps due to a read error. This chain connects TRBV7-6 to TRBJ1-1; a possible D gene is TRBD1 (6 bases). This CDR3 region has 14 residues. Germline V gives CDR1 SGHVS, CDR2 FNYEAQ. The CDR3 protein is CASSLTPGGAETFF. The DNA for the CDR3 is TGTGCCAGCAGCTTAACCCCTGGGGGGGCTGAAACTTTCTTT.

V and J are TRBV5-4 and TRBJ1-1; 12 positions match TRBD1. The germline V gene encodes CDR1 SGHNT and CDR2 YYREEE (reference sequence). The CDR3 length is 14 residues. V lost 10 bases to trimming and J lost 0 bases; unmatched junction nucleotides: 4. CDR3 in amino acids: CAGGTGGLNTEAFF. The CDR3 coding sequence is TGTGCCGGAGGGACAGGGGGCCTGAACACTGAAGCTTTCTTT.

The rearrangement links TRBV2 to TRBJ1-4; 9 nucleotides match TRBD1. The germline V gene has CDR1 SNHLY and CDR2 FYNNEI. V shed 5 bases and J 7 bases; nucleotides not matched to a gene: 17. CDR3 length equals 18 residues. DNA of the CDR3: TGTGCCAGCAGTTTGTATCGGGACAGGGTCCGAGACAGTGAAAAACTGTTTTTT. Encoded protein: CASSLYRDRVRDSEKLFF.

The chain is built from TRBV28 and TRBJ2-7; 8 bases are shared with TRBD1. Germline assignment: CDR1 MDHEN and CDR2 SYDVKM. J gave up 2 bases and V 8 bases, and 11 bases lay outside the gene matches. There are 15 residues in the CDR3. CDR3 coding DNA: TGTGCCAGCTATTTTGCCGGGACAGGCCCCTACGAGCAGTACTTC. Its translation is CASYFAGTGPYEQYF.

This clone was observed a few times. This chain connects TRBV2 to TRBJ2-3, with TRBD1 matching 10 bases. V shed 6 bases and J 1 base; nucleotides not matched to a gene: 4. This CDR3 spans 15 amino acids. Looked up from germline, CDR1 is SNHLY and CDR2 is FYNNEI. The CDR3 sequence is CASRGGQGRTDTQYF. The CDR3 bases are TGTGCCAGCAGGGGGGGACAGGGGCGCACAGATACGCAGTATTTT.

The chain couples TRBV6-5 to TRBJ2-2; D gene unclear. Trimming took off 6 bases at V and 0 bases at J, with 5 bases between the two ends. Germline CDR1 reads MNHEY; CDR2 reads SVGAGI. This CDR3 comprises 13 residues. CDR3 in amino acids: CASRGPNTGELFF. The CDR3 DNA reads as TGTGCCAGCAGGGGCCCGAACACCGGGGAGCTGTTTTTT.

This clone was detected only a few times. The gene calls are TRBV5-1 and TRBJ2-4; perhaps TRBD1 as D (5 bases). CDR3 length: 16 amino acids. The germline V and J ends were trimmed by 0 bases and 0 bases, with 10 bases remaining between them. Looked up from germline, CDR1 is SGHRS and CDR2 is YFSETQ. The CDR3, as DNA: TGCGCCAGCAGCTTGGGTCAGGGCCTAGCCAAAAACATTCAGTACTTC. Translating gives CASSLGQGLAKNIQYF.

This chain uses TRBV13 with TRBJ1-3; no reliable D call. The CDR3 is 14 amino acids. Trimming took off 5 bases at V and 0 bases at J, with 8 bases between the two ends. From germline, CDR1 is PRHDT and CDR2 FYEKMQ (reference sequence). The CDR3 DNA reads TGTGCCAGCAGCCGTACGTCCTCTGGAAACACCATATATTTT. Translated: CASSRTSSGNTIYF.

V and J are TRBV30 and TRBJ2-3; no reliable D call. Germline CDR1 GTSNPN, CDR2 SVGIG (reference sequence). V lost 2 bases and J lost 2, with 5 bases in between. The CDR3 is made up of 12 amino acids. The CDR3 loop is CAWSLATDTQYF. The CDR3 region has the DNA TGTGCCTGGAGTTTAGCCACAGATACGCAGTATTTT.